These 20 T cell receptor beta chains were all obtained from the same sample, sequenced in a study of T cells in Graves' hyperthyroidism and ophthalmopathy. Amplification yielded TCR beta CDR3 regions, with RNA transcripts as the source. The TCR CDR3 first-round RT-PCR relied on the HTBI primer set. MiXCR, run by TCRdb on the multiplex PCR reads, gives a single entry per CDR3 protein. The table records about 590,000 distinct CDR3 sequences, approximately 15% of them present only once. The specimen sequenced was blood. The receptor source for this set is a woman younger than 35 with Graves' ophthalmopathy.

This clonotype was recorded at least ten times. The CDR3 bases are TGTGCCAGCAGTTTAACTAGCGGATGGGAAAACATTCAGTACTTC. Its protein product is CASSLTSGWENIQYF. This chain uses TRBV6-2 or TRBV6-3 with TRBJ2-4; 8 positions match TRBD2. Germline V CDR1 and CDR2: MNHEY, SVGEGT. CDR3 length: 15 amino acids. The V segment lost 4 bases and the J segment 5 bases; nucleotides outside the gene matches: 7.

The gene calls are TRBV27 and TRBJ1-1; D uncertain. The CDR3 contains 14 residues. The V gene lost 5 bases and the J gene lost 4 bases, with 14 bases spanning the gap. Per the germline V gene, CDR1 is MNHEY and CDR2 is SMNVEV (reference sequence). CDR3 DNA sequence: TGTGCCAGCAGTATTTACTACACGGGCACTGAAGCTTTCTTT. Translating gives CASSIYYTGTEAFF.

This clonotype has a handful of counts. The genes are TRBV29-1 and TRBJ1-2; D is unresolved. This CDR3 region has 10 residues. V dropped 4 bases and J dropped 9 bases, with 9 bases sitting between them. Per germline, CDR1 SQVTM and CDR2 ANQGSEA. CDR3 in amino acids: CSVVSESYTF. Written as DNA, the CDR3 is TGCAGCGTTGTTTCGGAAAGCTACACCTTC. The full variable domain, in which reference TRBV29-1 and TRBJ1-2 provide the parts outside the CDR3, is SAVISQKPSRDICQRGTSLTIQCQVDSQVTMMFWYRQQPGQSLTLIATANQGSEATYESGFVIDKFPISRPNLTFSTLTVSNMSPEDSSIYLCSVVSESYTFGSGTRLTVV.

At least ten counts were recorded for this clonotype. The CDR3 spells CASSLGDRPYGYTF. Here the CDR3 DNA reads TGTGCCAGCAGTTTGGGTGACAGACCGTATGGCTACACCTTC. The gene calls are TRBV27 and TRBJ1-2, with D possibly being TRBD1 (5 bases). The CDR3 is 14 residues long. V was trimmed by 3 bases and J by 5 bases, leaving 13 bases between them. Germline V gene lookup returns CDR1 MNHEY and CDR2 SMNVEV (reference sequence).

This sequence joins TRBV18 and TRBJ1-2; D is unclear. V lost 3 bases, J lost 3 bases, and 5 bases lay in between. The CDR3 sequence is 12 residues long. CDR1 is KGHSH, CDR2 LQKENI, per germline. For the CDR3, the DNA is TGTGCCAGCTCACCGGAAGACTATGGCTACACCTTC. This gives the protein CASSPEDYGYTF.

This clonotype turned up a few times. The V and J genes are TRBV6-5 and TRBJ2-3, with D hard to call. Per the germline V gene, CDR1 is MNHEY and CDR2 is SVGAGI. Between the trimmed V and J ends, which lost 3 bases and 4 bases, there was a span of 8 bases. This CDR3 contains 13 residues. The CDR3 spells CASSYGRADTQYF. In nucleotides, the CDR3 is TGTGCCAGCAGTTATGGCCGGGCAGATACGCAGTATTTT.

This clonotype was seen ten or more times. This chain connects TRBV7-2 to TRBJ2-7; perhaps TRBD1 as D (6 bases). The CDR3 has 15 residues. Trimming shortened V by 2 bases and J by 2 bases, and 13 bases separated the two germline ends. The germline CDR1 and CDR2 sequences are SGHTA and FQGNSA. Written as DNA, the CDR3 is TGTGCCAGCAGCTTATCTCAAGGGGGTACCTACGAGCAGTACTTC. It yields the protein CASSLSQGGTYEQYF.

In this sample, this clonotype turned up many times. This chain's CDR3 is CAISEEGGYNEQFF. In DNA form, the CDR3 reads TGTGCCATCAGTGAGGAAGGGGGGTACAATGAGCAGTTCTTC. The chain couples TRBV10-3 to TRBJ2-1; D may match TRBD1 or TRBD2 (6 bases each). Per germline, CDR1 ENHRY and CDR2 SYGVKD. The V and J ends lost 2 bases and 4 bases respectively, with 9 bases between them. The CDR3 runs to 14 residues.

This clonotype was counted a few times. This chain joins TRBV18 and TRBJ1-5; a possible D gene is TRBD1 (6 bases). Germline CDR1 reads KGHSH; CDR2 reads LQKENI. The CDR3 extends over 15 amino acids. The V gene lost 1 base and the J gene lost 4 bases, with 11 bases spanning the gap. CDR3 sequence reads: CASSPQGEANQPQHF. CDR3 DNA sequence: TGTGCCAGCTCACCACAGGGGGAGGCAAATCAGCCCCAGCATTTT.

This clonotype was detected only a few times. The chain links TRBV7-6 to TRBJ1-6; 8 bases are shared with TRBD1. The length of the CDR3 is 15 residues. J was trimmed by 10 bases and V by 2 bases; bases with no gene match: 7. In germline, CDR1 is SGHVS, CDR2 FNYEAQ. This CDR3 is CASSLTDRVGSPLHF. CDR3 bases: TGTGCCAGCAGCTTAACGGACAGGGTCGGCTCACCCCTCCACTTT.

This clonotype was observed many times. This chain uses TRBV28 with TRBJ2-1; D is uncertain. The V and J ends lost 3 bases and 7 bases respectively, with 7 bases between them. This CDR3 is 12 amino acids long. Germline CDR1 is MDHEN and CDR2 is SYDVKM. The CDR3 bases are TGTGCCAGCAGTTTGACCGTAAATGAGCAGTTCTTC. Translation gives CASSLTVNEQFF.

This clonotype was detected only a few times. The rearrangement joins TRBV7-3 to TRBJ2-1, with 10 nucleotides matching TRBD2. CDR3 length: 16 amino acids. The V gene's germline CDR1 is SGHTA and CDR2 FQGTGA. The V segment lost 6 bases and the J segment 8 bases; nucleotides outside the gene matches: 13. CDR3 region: CASSLDGTSVWDEQFF. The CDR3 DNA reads TGTGCCAGCAGTTTGGACGGGACTAGCGTCTGGGATGAGCAGTTCTTC.

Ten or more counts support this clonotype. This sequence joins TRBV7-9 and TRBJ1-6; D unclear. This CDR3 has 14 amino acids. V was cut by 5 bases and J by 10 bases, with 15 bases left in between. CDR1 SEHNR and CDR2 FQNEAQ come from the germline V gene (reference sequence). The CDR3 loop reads CASSPIERVSPLHF. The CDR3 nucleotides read TGTGCCAGCAGCCCTATAGAGCGGGTCTCACCCCTCCACTTT.

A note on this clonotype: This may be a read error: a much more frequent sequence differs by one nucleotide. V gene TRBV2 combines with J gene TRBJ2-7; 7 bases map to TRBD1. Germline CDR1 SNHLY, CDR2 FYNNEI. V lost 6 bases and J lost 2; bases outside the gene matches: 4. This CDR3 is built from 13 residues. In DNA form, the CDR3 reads TGTGCCAGCAGCGTAACAGGGGCCTACGAGCAGTACTTC. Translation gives CASSVTGAYEQYF. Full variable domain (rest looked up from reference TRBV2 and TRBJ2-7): EPEVTQTPSHQVTQMGQEVILRCVPISNHLYFYWYRQILGQKVEFLVSFYNNEISEKSEIFDDQFSVERPDGSNFTLKIRSTKLEDSAMYFCASSVTGAYEQYFGPGTRLTVT.

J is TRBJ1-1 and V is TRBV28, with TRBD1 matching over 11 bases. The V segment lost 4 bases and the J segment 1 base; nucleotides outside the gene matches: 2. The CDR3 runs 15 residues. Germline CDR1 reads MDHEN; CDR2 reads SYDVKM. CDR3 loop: CASSWDRGKNTEAFF. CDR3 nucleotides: TGTGCCAGCAGTTGGGACAGGGGGAAGAACACTGAAGCTTTCTTT.

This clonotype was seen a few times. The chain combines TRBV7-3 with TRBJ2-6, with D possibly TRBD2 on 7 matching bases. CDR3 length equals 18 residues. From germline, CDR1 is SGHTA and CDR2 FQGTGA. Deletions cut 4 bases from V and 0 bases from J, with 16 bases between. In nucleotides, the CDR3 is TGTGCCAGCAGCTCTCAAGGGGGGGACCTCTCTGGGGCCAACGTCCTGACTTTC. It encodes CASSSQGGDLSGANVLTF.

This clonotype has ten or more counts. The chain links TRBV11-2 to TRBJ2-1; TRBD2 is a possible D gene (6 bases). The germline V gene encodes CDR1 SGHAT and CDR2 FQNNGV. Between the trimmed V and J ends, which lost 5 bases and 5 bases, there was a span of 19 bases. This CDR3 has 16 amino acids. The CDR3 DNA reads TGTGCCAGCAGCCTCCTTCGTGGGACTCCAAACAATGAGCAGTTCTTC. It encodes CASSLLRGTPNNEQFF.

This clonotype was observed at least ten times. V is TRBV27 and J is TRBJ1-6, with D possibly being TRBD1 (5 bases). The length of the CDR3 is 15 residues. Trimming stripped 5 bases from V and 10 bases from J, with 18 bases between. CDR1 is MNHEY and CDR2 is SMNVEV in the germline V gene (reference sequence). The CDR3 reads CASSPPRLEGSPLHF. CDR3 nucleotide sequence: TGTGCCAGCAGTCCGCCGAGGCTGGAGGGGTCACCCCTCCACTTT.

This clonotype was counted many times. Written as DNA, the CDR3 is TGTGCCAGCAGCCAGCAGGGGGCTGGTGAAAAACTGTTTTTT. Its translation: CASSQQGAGEKLFF. The chain carries TRBV3-1 and TRBJ1-4; 8 nucleotides align to TRBD1. This CDR3 comprises 14 residues. V lost 3 bases and J lost 7; bases outside the gene matches: 4. CDR1 LGHDT and CDR2 YNNKEL come from the germline V gene (reference sequence).

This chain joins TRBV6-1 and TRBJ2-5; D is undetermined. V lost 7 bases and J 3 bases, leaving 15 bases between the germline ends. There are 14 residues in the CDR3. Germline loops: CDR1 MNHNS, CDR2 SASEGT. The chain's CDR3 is CASIVRVGEETQYF. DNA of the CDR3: TGTGCCAGCATCGTGAGAGTAGGAGAAGAGACCCAGTACTTC.